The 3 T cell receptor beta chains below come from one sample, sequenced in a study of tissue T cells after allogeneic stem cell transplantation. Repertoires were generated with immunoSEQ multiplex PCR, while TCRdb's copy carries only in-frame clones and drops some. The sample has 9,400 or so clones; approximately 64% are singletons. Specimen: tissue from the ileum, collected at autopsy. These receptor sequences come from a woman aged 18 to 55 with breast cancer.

This chain's CDR3 is CASSLGPSGLGNEQFF. The CDR3 DNA follows: TGTGCCAGCAGCTTAGGGCCTAGCGGACTGGGGAATGAGCAGTTCTTC. The rearrangement uses TRBV7-3 and TRBJ2-1; 7 bases match TRBD2. The CDR3 covers 16 residues. CDR1 SGHTA and CDR2 FQGTGA come from the germline V gene. Trimming removed 2 bases from V and 7 bases from J; junction bases left unmatched: 11.

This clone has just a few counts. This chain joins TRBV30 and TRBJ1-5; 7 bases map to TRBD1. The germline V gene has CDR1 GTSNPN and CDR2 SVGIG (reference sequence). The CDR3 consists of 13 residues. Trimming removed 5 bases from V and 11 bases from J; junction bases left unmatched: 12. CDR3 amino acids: CAWGGQRDSAQHF. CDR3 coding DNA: TGTGCCTGGGGGGGACAGCGAGATTCGGCCCAGCATTTT.

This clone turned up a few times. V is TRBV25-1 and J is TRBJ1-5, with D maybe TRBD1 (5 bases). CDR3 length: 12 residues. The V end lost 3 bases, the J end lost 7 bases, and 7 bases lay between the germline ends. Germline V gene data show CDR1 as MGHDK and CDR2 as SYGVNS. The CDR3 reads CASSEGRQPQHF. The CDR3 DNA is TGTGCCAGCAGTGAGGGACGGCAGCCCCAGCATTTT. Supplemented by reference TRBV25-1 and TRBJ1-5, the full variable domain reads EADIYQTPRYLVIGTGKKITLECSQTMGHDKMYWYQQDPGMELHLIHYSYGVNSTEKGDLSSESTVSRIRTEHFPLTLESARPSHTSQYLCASSEGRQPQHFGDGTRLSIL.